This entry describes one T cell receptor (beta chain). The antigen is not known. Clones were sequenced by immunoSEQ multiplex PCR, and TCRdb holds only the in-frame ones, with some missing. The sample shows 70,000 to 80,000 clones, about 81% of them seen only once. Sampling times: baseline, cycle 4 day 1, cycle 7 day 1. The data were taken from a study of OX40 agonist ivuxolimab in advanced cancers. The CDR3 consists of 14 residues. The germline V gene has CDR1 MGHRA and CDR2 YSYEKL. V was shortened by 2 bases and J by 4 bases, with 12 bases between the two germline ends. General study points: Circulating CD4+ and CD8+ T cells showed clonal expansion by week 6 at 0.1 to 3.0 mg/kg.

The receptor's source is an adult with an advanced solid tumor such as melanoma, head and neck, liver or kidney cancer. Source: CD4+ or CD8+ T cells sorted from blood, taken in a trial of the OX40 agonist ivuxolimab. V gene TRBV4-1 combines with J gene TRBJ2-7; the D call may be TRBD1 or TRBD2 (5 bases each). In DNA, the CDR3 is TGCGCCAGCAGCCAACCGGGACGTAGGTACGAGCAGTACTTC. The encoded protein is CASSQPGRRYEQYF.